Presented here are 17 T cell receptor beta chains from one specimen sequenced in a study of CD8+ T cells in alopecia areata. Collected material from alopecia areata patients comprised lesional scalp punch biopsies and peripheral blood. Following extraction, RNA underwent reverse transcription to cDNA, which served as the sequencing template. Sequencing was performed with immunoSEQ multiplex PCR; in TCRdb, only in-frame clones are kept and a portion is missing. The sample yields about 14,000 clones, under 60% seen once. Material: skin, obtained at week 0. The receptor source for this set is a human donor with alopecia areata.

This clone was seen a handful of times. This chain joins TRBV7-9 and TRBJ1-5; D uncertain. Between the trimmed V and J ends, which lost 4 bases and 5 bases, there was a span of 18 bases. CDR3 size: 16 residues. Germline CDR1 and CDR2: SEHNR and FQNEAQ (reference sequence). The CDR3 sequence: CASSSGTSASDQPQHF. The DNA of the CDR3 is TGTGCCAGCAGCTCAGGAACATCCGCCTCCGATCAGCCCCAGCATTTT. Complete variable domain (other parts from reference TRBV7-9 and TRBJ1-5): DTGVSQNPRHKITKRGQNVTFRCDPISEHNRLYWYRQTLGQGPEFLTYFQNEAQLEKSRLLSDRFSAERPKGSFSTLEIQRTEQGDSAMYLCASSSGTSASDQPQHFGDGTRLSIL.

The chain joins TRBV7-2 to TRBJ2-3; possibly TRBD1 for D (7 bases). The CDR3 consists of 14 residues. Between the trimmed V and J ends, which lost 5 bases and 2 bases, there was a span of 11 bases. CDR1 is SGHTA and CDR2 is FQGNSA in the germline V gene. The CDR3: CASSPRGVTDTQYF. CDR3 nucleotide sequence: TGTGCCAGCAGCCCCAGGGGGGTCACAGATACGCAGTATTTT. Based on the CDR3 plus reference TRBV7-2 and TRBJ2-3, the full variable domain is GAGVSQSPSNKVTEKGKDVELRCDPISGHTALYWYRQSLGQGLEFLIYFQGNSAPDKSGLPSDRFSAERTGGSVSTLTIQRTQQEDSAVYLCASSPRGVTDTQYFGPGTRLTVL.

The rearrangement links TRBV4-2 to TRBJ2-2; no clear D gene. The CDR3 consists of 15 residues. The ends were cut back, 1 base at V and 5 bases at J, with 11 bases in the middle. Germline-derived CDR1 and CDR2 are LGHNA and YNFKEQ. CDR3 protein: CASSQVSPTTGELFF. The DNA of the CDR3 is TGTGCCAGCAGCCAAGTTAGTCCTACGACCGGGGAGCTGTTTTTT.

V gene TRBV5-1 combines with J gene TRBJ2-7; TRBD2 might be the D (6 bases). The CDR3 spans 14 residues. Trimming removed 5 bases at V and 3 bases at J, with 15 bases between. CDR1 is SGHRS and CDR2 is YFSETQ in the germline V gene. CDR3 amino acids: CASSLRGIDYEQYF. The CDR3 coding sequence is TGCGCCAGCAGTCTGCGGGGCATAGACTACGAGCAGTACTTC.

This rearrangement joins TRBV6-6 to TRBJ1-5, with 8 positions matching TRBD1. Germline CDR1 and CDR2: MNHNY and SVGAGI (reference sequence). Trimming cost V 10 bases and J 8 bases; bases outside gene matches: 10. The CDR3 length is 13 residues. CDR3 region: CATSDRGIKPQHF. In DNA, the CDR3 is TGTGCCACTTCAGACAGGGGAATCAAGCCCCAGCATTTT.

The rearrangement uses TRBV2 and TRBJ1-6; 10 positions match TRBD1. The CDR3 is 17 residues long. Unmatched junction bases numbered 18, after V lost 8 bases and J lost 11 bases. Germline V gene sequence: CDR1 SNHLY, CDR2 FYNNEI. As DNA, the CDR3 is TGTGCCAGCCTTGCCCCTTTCGGGACAGGGGACTCTCCACCCCTCCACTTT. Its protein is CASLAPFGTGDSPPLHF.

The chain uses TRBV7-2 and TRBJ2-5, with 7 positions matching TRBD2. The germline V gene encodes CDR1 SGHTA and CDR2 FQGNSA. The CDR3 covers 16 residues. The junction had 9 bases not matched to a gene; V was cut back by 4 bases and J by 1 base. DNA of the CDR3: TGTGCCAGCAGCTCACCCTTTGGCGGGGGCCAAGAGACCCAGTACTTC. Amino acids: CASSSPFGGGQETQYF.

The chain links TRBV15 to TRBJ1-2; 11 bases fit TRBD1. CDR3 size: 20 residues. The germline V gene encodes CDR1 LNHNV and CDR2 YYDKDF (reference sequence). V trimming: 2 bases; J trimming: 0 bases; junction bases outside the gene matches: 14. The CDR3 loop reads CATSRPTGGTGGRANYGYTF. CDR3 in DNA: TGTGCCACCAGCAGACCCACCGGCGGGACAGGGGGGAGAGCTAACTATGGCTACACCTTC.

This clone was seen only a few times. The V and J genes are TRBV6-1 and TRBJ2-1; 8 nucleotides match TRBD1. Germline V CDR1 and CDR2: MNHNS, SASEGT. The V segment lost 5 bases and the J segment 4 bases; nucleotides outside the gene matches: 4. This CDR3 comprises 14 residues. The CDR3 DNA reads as TGTGCCAGCAGTTCCGGGACAGGTTACAATGAGCAGTTCTTC. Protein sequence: CASSSGTGYNEQFF.

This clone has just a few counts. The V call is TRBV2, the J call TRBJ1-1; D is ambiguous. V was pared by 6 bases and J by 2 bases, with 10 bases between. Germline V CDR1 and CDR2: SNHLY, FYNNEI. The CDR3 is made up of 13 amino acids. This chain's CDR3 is CASRGFSNTEAFF. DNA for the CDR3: TGTGCCAGCAGAGGGTTTTCAAACACTGAAGCTTTCTTT.

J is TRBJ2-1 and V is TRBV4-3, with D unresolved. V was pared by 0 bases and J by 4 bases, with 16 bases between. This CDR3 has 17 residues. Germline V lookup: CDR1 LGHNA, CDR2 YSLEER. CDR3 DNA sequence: TGCGCCAGCAGCCAAGATGGGCCCAACACACGTTACAATGAGCAGTTCTTC. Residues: CASSQDGPNTRYNEQFF.

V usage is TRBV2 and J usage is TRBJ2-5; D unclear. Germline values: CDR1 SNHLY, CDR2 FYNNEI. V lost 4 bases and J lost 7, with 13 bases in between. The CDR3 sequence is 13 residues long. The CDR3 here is CASSAHPGGTQYF. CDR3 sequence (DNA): TGTGCCAGCAGTGCCCACCCCGGTGGGACCCAGTACTTC.

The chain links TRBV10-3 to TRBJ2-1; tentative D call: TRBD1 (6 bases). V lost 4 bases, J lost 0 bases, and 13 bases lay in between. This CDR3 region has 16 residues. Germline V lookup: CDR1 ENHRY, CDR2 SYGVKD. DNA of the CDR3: TGTGCCATCAGTGTCACCCACAGGGACTCCTACAATGAGCAGTTCTTC. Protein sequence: CAISVTHRDSYNEQFF.

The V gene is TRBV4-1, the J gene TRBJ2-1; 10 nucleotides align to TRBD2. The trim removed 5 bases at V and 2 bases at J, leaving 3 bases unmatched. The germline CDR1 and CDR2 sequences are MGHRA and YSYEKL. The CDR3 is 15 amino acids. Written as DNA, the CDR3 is TGCGCCAGCAGCAGCGGGGGGGCCGCCTACAATGAGCAGTTCTTC. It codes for CASSSGGAAYNEQFF.

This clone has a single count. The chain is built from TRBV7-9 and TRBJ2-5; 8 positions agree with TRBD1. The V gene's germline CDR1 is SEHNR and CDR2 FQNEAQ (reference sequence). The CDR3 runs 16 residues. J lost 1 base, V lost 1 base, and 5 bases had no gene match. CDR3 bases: TGTGCCAGCAGCTTAGATATCGGGACAGGCCAAGAGACCCAGTACTTC. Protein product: CASSLDIGTGQETQYF.

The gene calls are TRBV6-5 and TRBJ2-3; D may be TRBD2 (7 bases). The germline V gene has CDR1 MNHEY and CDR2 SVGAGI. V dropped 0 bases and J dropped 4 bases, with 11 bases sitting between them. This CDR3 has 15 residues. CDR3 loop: CASSYSGGQADTQYF. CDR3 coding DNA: TGTGCCAGCAGTTACTCGGGGGGGCAGGCAGATACGCAGTATTTT.

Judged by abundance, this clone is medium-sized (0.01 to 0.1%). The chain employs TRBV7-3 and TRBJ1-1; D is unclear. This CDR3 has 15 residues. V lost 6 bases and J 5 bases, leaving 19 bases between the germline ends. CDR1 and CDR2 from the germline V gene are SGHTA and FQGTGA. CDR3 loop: CASSPTRGFGTEAFF. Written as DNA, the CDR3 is TGTGCCAGCAGTCCCACTCGGGGTTTCGGTACTGAAGCTTTCTTT.